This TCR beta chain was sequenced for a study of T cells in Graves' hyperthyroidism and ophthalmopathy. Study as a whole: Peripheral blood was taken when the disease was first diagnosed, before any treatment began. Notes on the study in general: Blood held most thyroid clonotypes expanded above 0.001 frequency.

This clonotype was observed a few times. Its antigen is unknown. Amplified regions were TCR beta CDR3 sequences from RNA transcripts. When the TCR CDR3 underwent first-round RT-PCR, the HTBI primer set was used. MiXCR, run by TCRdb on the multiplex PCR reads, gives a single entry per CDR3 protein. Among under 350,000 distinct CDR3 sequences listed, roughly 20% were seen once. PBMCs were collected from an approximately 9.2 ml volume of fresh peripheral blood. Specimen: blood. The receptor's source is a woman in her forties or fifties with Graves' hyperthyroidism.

The CDR3 reads CACSVLAGAPRSYEQYF. DNA for the CDR3: TGTGCCTGCTCTGTGCTAGCGGGAGCCCCGAGGTCCTACGAGCAGTACTTC. V usage is TRBV30 and J usage is TRBJ2-7, with 10 bases fitting TRBD2. CDR1 and CDR2 from the germline V gene are GTSNPN and SVGIG (reference sequence). Trimming cost V 6 bases and J 1 base; bases outside gene matches: 15. The CDR3 runs to 17 residues.